Listed here are 17 T cell receptor beta chains from one sample, sequenced in a study of T cells in Graves' hyperthyroidism and ophthalmopathy. Template material for amplifying TCR beta CDR3 regions consisted of RNA transcripts. HTBI primers were the set used in a first-round RT-PCR of the TCR CDR3. MiXCR, run by TCRdb on the multiplex PCR reads, gives a single entry per CDR3 protein. The sample has over 700,000 distinct CDR3 sequences, over 15% seen once. Sequenced input: blood. The receptors stem from a woman aged 45-65 years with Graves' hyperthyroidism that later progressed to Graves' ophthalmopathy.

The chain carries TRBV5-5 and TRBJ1-4; D is unclear. Germline CDR1 SGHKS, CDR2 YYEKEE (reference sequence). Trimming shortened V by 2 bases and J by 5 bases, and 16 bases separated the two germline ends. The CDR3 has 16 amino acids. CDR3 amino acids: CASSFTLQPANEKLFF. CDR3 coding DNA: TGTGCCAGCAGCTTTACCCTACAGCCGGCAAATGAAAAACTGTTTTTT. Supplemented by reference TRBV5-5 and TRBJ1-4, the full variable domain reads DAGVTQSPTHLIKTRGQQVTLRCSPISGHKSVSWYQQVLGQGPQFIFQYYEKEERGRGNFPDRFSARQFPNYSSELNVNALLLGDSALYLCASSFTLQPANEKLFFGSGTQLSVL.

The chain joins TRBV6-1 to TRBJ1-3; D not certain. This CDR3 has 14 amino acids. Germline loops: CDR1 MNHNS, CDR2 SASEGT. V was trimmed by 0 bases and J by 2 bases, leaving 5 bases between them. CDR3 sequence: CASSEAWTGNTIYF. The CDR3 DNA reads as TGTGCCAGCAGTGAAGCGTGGACTGGAAACACCATATATTTT.

The sample holds a few counts of this clonotype. V usage is TRBV7-6 and J usage is TRBJ1-6, with a tentative D call TRBD1 (6 bases). The V end was cut by 2 bases, the J end by 8 bases, with 16 bases between. Germline values: CDR1 SGHVS, CDR2 FNYEAQ. The CDR3 loop spans 16 amino acids. CDR3 nucleotides: TGTGCCAGCAGCTTACAGGGGAAAATTGGAGATTCACCCCTCCACTTT. Protein: CASSLQGKIGDSPLHF.

This chain connects TRBV7-9 to TRBJ1-1; 7 positions agree with TRBD1. The CDR3 runs to 16 residues. V dropped 5 bases and J dropped 5; count of bases not matched to a gene: 14. Germline CDR1 reads SEHNR; CDR2 reads FQNEAQ (reference sequence). The CDR3 is CASSADRDSRGTEAFF. For the CDR3, the DNA is TGTGCCAGCAGCGCTGACAGGGATTCGAGAGGTACTGAAGCTTTCTTT.

This clonotype has just a few counts. V gene TRBV25-1 combines with J gene TRBJ2-6; 11 bases fit TRBD2. From germline, CDR1 is MGHDK and CDR2 SYGVNS. The CDR3 extends over 19 amino acids. The trim removed 7 bases at V and 4 bases at J, leaving 15 bases unmatched. Here the CDR3 DNA reads TGTGCCAGCAACCCTAGCGGGGGGTCACTTCTTGGCGGGGCCAACGTCCTGACTTTC. This encodes CASNPSGGSLLGGANVLTF.

This chain uses TRBV2 with TRBJ2-5, with 10 bases identical to TRBD2. The CDR3 runs to 19 residues. Germline lookup yields CDR1 SNHLY and CDR2 FYNNEI. The J segment lost 1 base and the V segment lost 4 bases, leaving 15 bases of the junction unmatched. The CDR3: CASSARQRGGLGGQETQYF. The CDR3 nucleotides are TGTGCCAGCAGTGCCCGACAGCGGGGGGGCCTAGGGGGCCAAGAGACCCAGTACTTC.

This clonotype came up many times. The chain employs TRBV3-1 and TRBJ1-1; possible D gene TRBD1, 6 bases. Trimming took off 2 bases at V and 6 bases at J, with 16 bases between the two ends. Per the germline V gene, CDR1 is LGHDT and CDR2 is YNNKEL (reference sequence). The CDR3 has 15 amino acids. The CDR3 bases are TGTGCCAGCAGCCAAAGGGGGGCATGGTTCGCTGAAGCTTTCTTT. It encodes CASSQRGAWFAEAFF.

This clonotype was recorded many times. V gene TRBV12-3 or TRBV12-4 combines with J gene TRBJ1-2, with 8 nucleotides matching TRBD1. J gave up 8 bases and V 4 bases, and 6 bases lay outside the gene matches. The CDR3 sequence is 13 residues long. The CDR3 region has the DNA TGTGCCAGCAGTTGGACAGGGACGTTGGGCTACACCTTC. This gives the protein CASSWTGTLGYTF.

The V gene is TRBV6-1, the J gene TRBJ2-1; perhaps TRBD2 as D (6 bases). The CDR3 is 16 amino acids. Between the trimmed V and J ends, which lost 5 bases and 0 bases, there was a span of 14 bases. The germline V gene encodes CDR1 MNHNS and CDR2 SASEGT. CDR3 sequence: CASSPIGGNSYNEQFF. The CDR3, as DNA: TGTGCCAGCAGTCCCATCGGGGGAAACTCCTACAATGAGCAGTTCTTC.

This clonotype appeared many times. The J gene is TRBJ2-1, the V gene TRBV20-1; possibly TRBD2 for D (6 bases). CDR1 is DFQATT, CDR2 SNEGSKA, per germline (reference sequence). Deletions cut 4 bases from V and 6 bases from J, with 25 bases between. The CDR3 has 17 amino acids. In DNA form, the CDR3 reads TGCAGTGCTAAACACCGTTCTCAGGGAGGTTGGTTCAATGAGCAGTTCTTC. Its translation: CSAKHRSQGGWFNEQFF.

This clonotype was picked up many times. The V call is TRBV30, the J call TRBJ2-1; 7 bases match TRBD1. CDR1 is GTSNPN and CDR2 is SVGIG in the germline V gene (reference sequence). CDR3 length equals 13 residues. The ends lost 3 bases at V and 5 bases at J; junction bases unmatched: 4. The CDR3 loop reads CAWRKDRDNEQFF. The CDR3, as DNA: TGTGCCTGGAGGAAAGACAGGGACAATGAGCAGTTCTTC.

This clonotype occurred many times. This CDR3 is CASSPNGQPYEQYF. The CDR3 nucleotides are TGTGCCAGCAGTCCAAACGGACAGCCGTACGAGCAGTACTTC. V usage is TRBV6-1 and J usage is TRBJ2-7; tentative D call: TRBD1 (6 bases). This CDR3 comprises 14 residues. CDR1 and CDR2 (germline): MNHNS, SASEGT. V was pared by 5 bases and J by 4 bases, with 15 bases between.

This clonotype occurred a few times. V and J are TRBV9 and TRBJ2-7, with no clear D. This CDR3 has 14 amino acids. Trimming pared 2 bases from V and 0 bases from J, leaving 9 bases between. Germline values: CDR1 SGDLS, CDR2 YYNGEE. CDR3 amino acids: CASSVGSYSYEQYF. CDR3 sequence (DNA): TGTGCCAGCAGCGTTGGCTCCTACTCCTACGAGCAGTACTTC.

This clonotype was observed many times. The chain recombines TRBV7-8 with TRBJ2-1; D remains ambiguous. Trimming left V 5 bases short and J 3 bases short, with 20 bases between. Germline loops: CDR1 SGHVS, CDR2 FQNEAQ. This CDR3 contains 17 residues. The CDR3: CASSPPIDLNYYNEQFF. In DNA form, the CDR3 reads TGTGCCAGCAGCCCGCCCATAGATTTAAACTACTACAATGAGCAGTTCTTC.

Many counts were recorded for this clonotype. This chain uses TRBV2 with TRBJ2-1; D not certain. CDR3 size: 14 residues. With 2 bases removed from V and 4 bases from J, the gap between germline ends came to 9 bases. Germline V gene sequence: CDR1 SNHLY, CDR2 FYNNEI. The CDR3 loop is CASSEISPYNEQFF. The CDR3 region has the DNA TGTGCCAGCAGTGAAATTAGCCCTTACAATGAGCAGTTCTTC.

This clonotype was recorded only once. The genes are TRBV10-3 and TRBJ1-2; possibly TRBD1 for D (5 bases). The germline V and J ends were trimmed by 4 bases and 7 bases, with 10 bases remaining between them. Looked up from germline, CDR1 is ENHRY and CDR2 is SYGVKD. The length of the CDR3 is 12 residues. The CDR3 is CAISGGRGGYTF. The CDR3 DNA is TGTGCCATCAGTGGGGGACGTGGTGGCTACACCTTC.

V usage is TRBV19 and J usage is TRBJ1-5, with D possibly matching TRBD1 (5 bases). V lost 3 bases and J lost 5, with 11 bases in between. The V gene's germline CDR1 is LNHDA and CDR2 SQIVND (reference sequence). CDR3 length equals 14 residues. CDR3 sequence (DNA): TGTGCCAGTAGTATCGTCGAGGGGTATCAGCCCCAGCATTTT. The encoded protein is CASSIVEGYQPQHF.